These T cell receptor beta chains were read from a single sample in a study of T cell repertoires in cytomegalovirus infection. TCRdb reanalysed the reads using MiXCR and keeps one entry per CDR3 protein. The sample consists of around 200,000 distinct CDR3 sequences, roughly 17% of them appearing once. What was sequenced was CD8+ T cells from PBMCs. The receptors originated from a human donor in good health (CMV status not recorded). Some clones in this sample may be carry-over from other donors' samples. Each CDR3 is given with its conserved first and last residue. The D gene is left open where the match is weak. Rows may omit the clone size; those that give it use once, few, many or a size class.

clone size,J gene,D gene,V gene,CDR3 protein,CDR3 DNA
few,TRBJ2-1,TRBD1,TRBV12-3/TRBV12-4,CASSPGQGLNEQFF,TGTGCCAGCAGCCCGGGACAGGGTTTAAATGAGCAGTTCTTC
NA,TRBJ2-5,NA,TRBV6-6,CASSYKAGWRETQYF,TGTGCCAGCAGTTACAAGGCGGGGTGGCGAGAGACCCAGTACTTC
few,TRBJ1-1,NA,TRBV11-2,CASSLALQGIGTEAFF,TGTGCCAGCAGCTTAGCACTCCAGGGTATCGGGACTGAAGCTTTCTTT
few,TRBJ2-1,TRBD2,TRBV7-2,CASSHGGLAGYYNEQFF,TGTGCCAGCAGCCATGGTGGACTAGCGGGGTACTACAATGAGCAGTTCTTC
NA,TRBJ2-7,TRBD1,TRBV4-1,CASSHRTGQGILEQYF,TGCGCCAGCAGCCATAGAACGGGACAGGGTATTCTCGAGCAGTACTTC
many,TRBJ2-7,TRBD2,TRBV5-4,CATTLGLAGDEQYF,TGTGCCACCACTCTGGGACTAGCAGGCGACGAGCAGTACTTC
NA,TRBJ1-2,TRBD1,TRBV7-9,CASSSDRVYYGYTF,TGTGCCAGCAGCTCTGACAGGGTCTACTATGGCTACACCTTC
few,TRBJ2-2,NA,TRBV28,CASSLREGSRTGELFF,TGTGCCAGCAGTTTGAGAGAAGGCTCCCGGACCGGGGAGCTGTTTTTT
NA,TRBJ1-5,NA,TRBV19,CASSNKHQPQHF,TGTGCCAGTAGTAACAAGCATCAGCCCCAGCATTTT
few,TRBJ2-4,NA,TRBV29-1,CSVELGNIQYF,TGCAGCGTTGAGCTTGGAAACATTCAGTACTTC
NA,TRBJ2-1,TRBD1,TRBV9,CASGVNRDRELYNEQFF,TGTGCCAGCGGGGTAAACCGGGACAGGGAACTATACAATGAGCAGTTCTTC
few,TRBJ1-4,NA,TRBV11-2,CASSSLREGEKLFF,TGTGCCAGCAGCTCCCTACGGGAAGGTGAAAAACTGTTTTTT
few,TRBJ2-6,NA,TRBV12-3/TRBV12-4,CASSLAFGSGANVLTF,TGTGCCAGCAGTTTAGCTTTCGGCTCTGGGGCCAACGTCCTGACTTTC
NA,TRBJ1-1,NA,TRBV4-1,CASSQESVGAINTEAFF,TGCGCCAGCAGCCAAGAGAGTGTAGGGGCGATTAACACTGAAGCTTTCTTT
few,TRBJ1-4,NA,TRBV7-9,CASSPTGSQNEKLFF,TGTGCCAGCAGCCCCACCGGGAGCCAAAATGAAAAACTGTTTTTT
NA,TRBJ1-1,NA,TRBV15,CATSRAGVGTEAFF,TGTGCCACCAGCAGAGCGGGGGTTGGCACTGAAGCTTTCTTT
NA,TRBJ1-6,NA,TRBV11-2,CASSSRRGYNSPLHF,TGTGCCAGCAGCTCCCGCCGGGGGTATAATTCACCCCTCCACTTT
NA,TRBJ2-3,NA,TRBV7-7,CASSPSTVDTQYF,TGTGCCAGCAGTCCCTCCACGGTAGATACGCAGTATTTT
NA,TRBJ2-1,NA,TRBV10-3,CAISKFFNEQFF,TGTGCCATCAGTAAGTTCTTCAATGAGCAGTTCTTC
NA,TRBJ2-1,NA,TRBV9,CASSDRYGGNEQFF,TGTGCCAGCAGCGATAGATATGGGGGCAATGAGCAGTTCTTC
NA,TRBJ2-3,NA,TRBV13,CASSYYKDTQYF,TGTGCCAGCAGCTATTACAAAGATACGCAGTATTTT
NA,TRBJ1-2,NA,TRBV5-6,CASSFSSGRRGYTF,TGTGCCAGCAGTTTCTCTTCGGGGAGGAGAGGCTACACCTTC